This T cell receptor beta chain stems from a study of T-cell memory formation after mild COVID-19. Study overall: TCR clusters were largely donor specific.

TCRdb reprocessed the 5' RACE reads via MiXCR and lists one record per CDR3 protein. Among around 250,000 distinct CDR3 sequences listed, 15% to 19% were seen once. CDR3 length: 16 amino acids. CDR1 is SGHTA and CDR2 is FQGNSA in the germline V gene. Trimming took 5 bases from V and 4 from J; bases not matched to a gene: 5. This clonotype was counted only a few times. The origin of this receptor is an adult woman who had mild COVID-19 (a few samples of this study predate the infection). Cell type and time point are not known. The sample taken for sequencing was PBMCs or a T cell subset sorted from them (not recorded which). V is TRBV7-2 and J is TRBJ2-2; 12 nucleotides align to TRBD2. CDR3 region: CASSRGLAGSTGELFF. CDR3 DNA sequence: TGTGCCAGCAGCCGGGGACTAGCGGGTTCCACCGGGGAGCTGTTTTTT.